This is a list of T cell receptor beta chains from one sample in a study of control samples from healthy donors and cancer patients. Data came from immunoSEQ multiplex PCR; TCRdb stores just in-frame clones and leaves some out. The profile shows around 140,000 clones, 85% to 90% of them singletons. Source material: PBMCs. The receptors here all came from a middle-aged man with head and neck cancer. Each CDR3 is given with its conserved first and last residue. The D gene is left open where the match is weak. Rows may omit the clone size; those that give it use once, few, many or a size class.

D,V,J,size,DNA,CDR3
.,TRBV2,TRBJ1-5,.,TGTGCCAGCAGTCCCGGGACAAATAGCAATCAGCCCCAGCATTTT,CASSPGTNSNQPQHF
TRBD2,TRBV28,TRBJ2-5,once,TGTGCCAGCAGTCTACTGGGAACTAGCGGGGGGGAGACCCAGTACTTC,CASSLLGTSGGETQYF
.,TRBV6-5,TRBJ1-4,.,TGTGCCAGCAGTTTGTATCGGGACGGGCTGTTTTTT,CASSLYRDGLFF
.,TRBV5-1,TRBJ1-1,.,TGCGCCAGCAGTTTCGGGACCCAGAACACTGAAGCTTTCTTT,CASSFGTQNTEAFF
.,TRBV30,TRBJ2-7,once,TGTGCCTGGAGTGCACAGGGCTACGAGCAGTACTTC,CAWSAQGYEQYF
.,TRBV2,TRBJ1-5,.,TGTGCCAGCAGGAAAGGGATAGATCAGCCCCAGCATTTT,CASRKGIDQPQHF
.,TRBV2,TRBJ2-7,.,TGTGCCAGCAGTGGTCTCAGGCCCTACGAGCAGTACTTC,CASSGLRPYEQYF
TRBD2,TRBV3-1/TRBV3-2,TRBJ2-3,.,TGTGCCAACAGCCAAGATCGAGGACTAGCGGACACAGATACGCAGTATTTT,CANSQDRGLADTDTQYF
TRBD1,TRBV18,TRBJ1-1,once,TGTGCCAGCTCATCTCAAAGGGACAGGGATGAAGCTTTCTTT,CASSSQRDRDEAFF
.,TRBV19,TRBJ2-6,once,TGTGCCAGTAGGGACGGGGCTGGGGCCAACGTCCTGACTTTC,CASRDGAGANVLTF
.,TRBV6-6,TRBJ1-1,.,TGTGCCAGCGGAACAGTTGATCCGAACACTGAAGCTTTCTTT,CASGTVDPNTEAFF
TRBD2,TRBV6-5,TRBJ2-7,once,TGTGCCAGCAGTTACTCGAGTGTAACTAGCGGATACGAGCAGTACTTC,CASSYSSVTSGYEQYF
.,TRBV19,TRBJ1-5,.,TGTGCCAGTAGTACTCGAGGGTGGTCCCAGCCCCAGCATTTT,CASSTRGWSQPQHF
TRBD1,TRBV20-1,TRBJ2-7,.,TGCAGTGCTGCCGGGACAGGGAAGCAGTACTTC,CSAAGTGKQYF
.,TRBV19,TRBJ1-1,once,TGTGCCAGTAGTATCTTGGGCATCAGGGGCACTGAAGCTTTCTTT,CASSILGIRGTEAFF
.,TRBV29-1,TRBJ2-7,.,TGCAGCGTCGGGACCTACGAGCAGTACTTC,CSVGTYEQYF
.,TRBV7-9,TRBJ2-7,.,TGTGCCAGCAGTAAAAACGGGGGCAGGGTAAACGAGCAGTACTTC,CASSKNGGRVNEQYF
TRBD2,TRBV18,TRBJ2-5,.,TGTGCCAGCTCACCACCGAACGGGACTAGTGGGGAGACCCAGTACTTC,CASSPPNGTSGETQYF
.,TRBV10-3,TRBJ1-1,.,TGTGCCATCAGTGAAGAAGAAAGTAGCCGAGCTTTCTTT,CAISEEESSRAFF
.,TRBV6-5,TRBJ1-3,.,TGTGCCAGCAGCCGACGGGGATTCTCTGGAAACACCATATATTTT,CASSRRGFSGNTIYF
.,TRBV30,TRBJ1-3,.,TGTGCCTGGAAACCTTTCATAGGGAGAAGCTCGATCTCTGGAAACACCATATATTTT,CAWKPFIGRSSISGNTIYF
TRBD1,TRBV28,TRBJ2-3,.,TGTGCCAGCACCGAAGGACAGGGTGAAGATACGCAGTATTTT,CASTEGQGEDTQYF
.,TRBV20-1,TRBJ2-1,.,TGCAGTGCTCCCCAAAGCGGCAAGCAGTTCTTC,CSAPQSGKQFF
.,TRBV12-3/TRBV12-4,TRBJ2-7,.,TGTGCCAGCAGTCTAGGGGGCGAGCAGTACTTC,CASSLGGEQYF
.,TRBV6-6,TRBJ2-7,few,TGTGCCAGCAGTTACTCGTTCACGGCGAGCTCCTACGAGCAGTACTTC,CASSYSFTASSYEQYF
.,TRBV12-3/TRBV12-4,TRBJ1-5,few,TGTGCCAGCAGCCCGGCGGGTCAGCCCCAGCATTTT,CASSPAGQPQHF
TRBD2,TRBV7-2,TRBJ2-1,.,TGTGCCAGCAGCTTAGCGTCGGGACTAGCGGGAGTGGTTGGGTCCAATGAGCAGTTCTTC,CASSLASGLAGVVGSNEQFF
.,TRBV9,TRBJ2-1,.,TGTGCCAGCAGCGTAGCGACCACAGGGAACGATGAGCAGTTCTTC,CASSVATTGNDEQFF
.,TRBV23-1,TRBJ2-1,.,TGCGCCAGCAGTCATCGGCGCGTGTCCTACAATGAGCAGTTCTTC,CASSHRRVSYNEQFF
.,TRBV10-2,TRBJ1-5,.,TGCGCCAGCAGCAAGGCCTGGGATGGGGTCCCTCAGCCCCAGCATTTT,CASSKAWDGVPQPQHF
.,TRBV27,TRBJ2-7,.,TGTGCCAGCAGCTTCGCGTGGGAGTCTTCCTACGAGCAGTACTTC,CASSFAWESSYEQYF